This entry lists 3 T cell receptor beta chains sequenced from one sample in a study of cytotoxic CD8 clonotypes in ibrutinib-treated CLL. Profiled with immunoSEQ multiplex PCR; TCRdb holds only in-frame clones, not every one. The table has 150,000 or so clones, roughly 83% seen once. Sequencing was performed on PBMCs, taken after 12 months of ibrutinib treatment. The receptors originated from a human donor with chronic lymphocytic leukemia.

The gene calls are TRBV5-4 and TRBJ2-7, with D possibly matching TRBD1 (5 bases). The germline V gene has CDR1 SGHNT and CDR2 YYREEE (reference sequence). This CDR3 comprises 14 residues. The V end lost 1 base, the J end lost 0 bases, and 8 bases lay between the germline ends. CDR3 bases: TGTGCCAGCAGCTTGATGGACAACTCCTACGAGCAGTACTTC. Translating gives CASSLMDNSYEQYF.

The chain joins TRBV5-1 to TRBJ2-7; TRBD1 matches at 8 bases. Unmatched junction bases numbered 4, after V lost 4 bases and J lost 1 base. This CDR3 spans 14 amino acids. Germline loops: CDR1 SGHRS, CDR2 YFSETQ. For the CDR3, the DNA is TGCGCCAGCAGCAACGGACAGGGTTCCTACGAGCAGTACTTC. Translated, it gives CASSNGQGSYEQYF.

This clone occurred a few times. The V and J genes are TRBV29-1 and TRBJ2-7; 9 nucleotides agree with TRBD1. The CDR3 is 12 residues long. Germline V lookup: CDR1 SQVTM, CDR2 ANQGSEA. The V segment lost 7 bases and the J segment 3 bases; nucleotides outside the gene matches: 4. This CDR3 reads CSAGDRDYEQYF. The CDR3 bases are TGCAGCGCTGGGGACAGGGACTACGAGCAGTACTTC.